The clone carrying this T cell receptor (beta chain) came up many times. Its target is not known. Authors' data handling: Samples had a median of around 92,000 TCRs, ranging roughly 20,000 to 690,600. TCRdb re-analysed the RACE reads in MiXCR, keeping a single row per CDR3 protein. The V and J calls and clone size are TCRdb's, not the authors'. Here the sample spans some 79,000 distinct CDR3 sequences, approximately 8% being singletons. Time point specified: patch test 1, 2 weeks after DPC sensitization. Treatment defined: therapeutic diphenylcyclopropenone sensitization with weekly scalp DPC. This sample is part of a study of human T cells and chemical hapten exposure. Study background: The upper back received 0.01% DPC by patch testing, with results read at 6 days. Findings and caveats of the study: Higher patch test scores went with higher counts of PT1 expanded TCRs. Having alopecia, the donors may differ immunologically from healthy people.

The CDR3 is 11 amino acids. Germline CDR1 reads SGHTA; CDR2 reads FQGNSA. With 8 bases removed from V and 3 bases from J, the gap between germline ends came to 8 bases. Sample: whole blood, taken in connection with sensitization to the hapten diphenylcyclopropenone (DPC). The chain is built from TRBV7-2 and TRBJ2-7; possibly TRBD1 for D (5 bases). This receptor was obtained from a woman in her thirties with alopecia areata. Some clones in this sample may be carry-over from other donors' samples. CDR3 in amino acids: CASGQGYEQYF. In DNA form, the CDR3 reads TGTGCCAGCGGTCAGGGCTACGAGCAGTACTTC. Combining the CDR3 with reference TRBV7-2 and TRBJ2-7 gives the whole variable domain GAGVSQSPSNKVTEKGKDVELRCDPISGHTALYWYRQSLGQGLEFLIYFQGNSAPDKSGLPSDRFSAERTGGSVSTLTIQRTQQEDSAVYLCASGQGYEQYFGPGTRLTVT.